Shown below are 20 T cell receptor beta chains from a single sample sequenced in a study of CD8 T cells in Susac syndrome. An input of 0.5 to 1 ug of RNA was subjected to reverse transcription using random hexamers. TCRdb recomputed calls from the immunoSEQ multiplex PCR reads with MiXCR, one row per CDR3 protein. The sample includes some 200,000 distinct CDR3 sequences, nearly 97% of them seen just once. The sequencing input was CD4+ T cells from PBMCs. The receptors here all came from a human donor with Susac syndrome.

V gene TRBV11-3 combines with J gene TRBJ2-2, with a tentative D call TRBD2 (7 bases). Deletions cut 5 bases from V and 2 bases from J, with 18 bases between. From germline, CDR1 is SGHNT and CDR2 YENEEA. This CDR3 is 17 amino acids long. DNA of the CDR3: TGTGCCAGCAGCCCGACGAGGGGGGGGCCTAACACCGGGGAGCTGTTTTTT. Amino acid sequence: CASSPTRGGPNTGELFF. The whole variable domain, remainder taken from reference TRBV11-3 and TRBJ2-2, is EAGVVQSPRYKIIEKKQPVAFWCNPISGHNTLYWYLQNLGQGPELLIRYENEEAVDDSQLPKDRFSAERLKGVDSTLKIQPAELGDSAVYLCASSPTRGGPNTGELFFGEGSRLTVL.

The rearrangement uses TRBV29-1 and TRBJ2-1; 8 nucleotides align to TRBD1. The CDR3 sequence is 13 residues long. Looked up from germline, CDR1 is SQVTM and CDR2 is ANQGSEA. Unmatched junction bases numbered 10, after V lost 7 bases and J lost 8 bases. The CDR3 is CSAPGTGIDEQFF. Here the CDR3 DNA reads TGCAGCGCCCCCGGGACAGGTATCGATGAGCAGTTCTTC.

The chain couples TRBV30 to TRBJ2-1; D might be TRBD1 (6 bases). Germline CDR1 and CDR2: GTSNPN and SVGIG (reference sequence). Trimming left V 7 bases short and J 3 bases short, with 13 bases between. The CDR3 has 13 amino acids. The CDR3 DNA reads TGTGCCTTAACCCGGGACATCTACAATGAGCAGTTCTTC. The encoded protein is CALTRDIYNEQFF.

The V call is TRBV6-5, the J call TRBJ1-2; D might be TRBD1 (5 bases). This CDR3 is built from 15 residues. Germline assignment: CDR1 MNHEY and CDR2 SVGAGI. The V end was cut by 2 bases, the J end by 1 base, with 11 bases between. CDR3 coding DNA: TGTGCCAGCAGTTACATTGGGGCAATTAACTATGGCTACACCTTC. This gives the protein CASSYIGAINYGYTF.

This chain's CDR3 is CSASHPDRVTDTQYF. CDR3 DNA: TGCAGTGCTAGCCACCCGGACAGGGTCACAGATACGCAGTATTTT. V and J are TRBV20-1 and TRBJ2-3; 8 bases align to TRBD1. Per germline, CDR1 DFQATT and CDR2 SNEGSKA (reference sequence). V trimming: 3 bases; J trimming: 2 bases; junction bases outside the gene matches: 7. The CDR3 is 15 residues long.

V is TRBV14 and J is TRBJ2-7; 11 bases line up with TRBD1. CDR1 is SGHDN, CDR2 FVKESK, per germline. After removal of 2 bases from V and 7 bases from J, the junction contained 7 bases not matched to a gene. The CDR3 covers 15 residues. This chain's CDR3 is CASSQLIGTGGEQYF. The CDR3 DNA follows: TGTGCCAGCAGCCAACTCATAGGGACAGGGGGAGAGCAGTACTTC. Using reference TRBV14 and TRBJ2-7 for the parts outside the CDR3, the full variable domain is EAGVTQFPSHSVIEKGQTVTLRCDPISGHDNLYWYRRVMGKEIKFLLHFVKESKQDESGMPNNRFLAERTGGTYSTLKVQPAELEDSGVYFCASSQLIGTGGEQYFGPGTRLTVT.

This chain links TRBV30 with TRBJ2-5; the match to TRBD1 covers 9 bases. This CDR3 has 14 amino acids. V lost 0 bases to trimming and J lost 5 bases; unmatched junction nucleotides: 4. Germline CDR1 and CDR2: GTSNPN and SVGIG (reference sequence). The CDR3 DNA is TGTGCCTGGAGTGTAAGGACAGGGGTTGAGACCCAGTACTTC. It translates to CAWSVRTGVETQYF.

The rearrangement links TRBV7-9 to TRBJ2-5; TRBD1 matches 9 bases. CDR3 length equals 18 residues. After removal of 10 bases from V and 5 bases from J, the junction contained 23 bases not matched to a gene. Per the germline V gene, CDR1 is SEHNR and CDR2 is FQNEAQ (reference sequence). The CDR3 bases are TGTGCCACCACCACACCGGGACAGGGACCGCGGAGTTTGGAGACCCAGTACTTC. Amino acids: CATTTPGQGPRSLETQYF. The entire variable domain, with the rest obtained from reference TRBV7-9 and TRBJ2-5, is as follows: DTGVSQNPRHKITKRGQNVTFRCDPISEHNRLYWYRQTLGQGPEFLTYFQNEAQLEKSRLLSDRFSAERPKGSFSTLEIQRTEQGDSAMYLCATTTPGQGPRSLETQYFGPGTRLLVL.

This CDR3 is CASSPPADGYTF. CDR3 nucleotides: TGCGCCAGCAGCCCCCCGGCTGATGGCTACACCTTC. The chain employs TRBV5-1 and TRBJ1-2; D call uncertain. CDR3 length equals 12 residues. Germline loops: CDR1 SGHRS, CDR2 YFSETQ. Trimming cost V 4 bases and J 6 bases, with 10 bases left between them.

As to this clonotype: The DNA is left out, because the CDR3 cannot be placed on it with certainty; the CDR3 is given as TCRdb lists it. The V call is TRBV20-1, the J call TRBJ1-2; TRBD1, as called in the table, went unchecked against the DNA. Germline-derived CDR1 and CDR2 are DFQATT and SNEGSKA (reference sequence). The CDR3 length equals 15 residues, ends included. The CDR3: CSARLHSGQGYGYTF.

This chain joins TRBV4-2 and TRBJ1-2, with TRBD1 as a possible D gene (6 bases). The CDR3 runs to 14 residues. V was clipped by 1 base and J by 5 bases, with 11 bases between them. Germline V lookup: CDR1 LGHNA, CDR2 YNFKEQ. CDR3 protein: CASSQGYTGYGYTF. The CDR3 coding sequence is TGTGCCAGCAGCCAAGGGTACACAGGGTATGGCTACACCTTC.

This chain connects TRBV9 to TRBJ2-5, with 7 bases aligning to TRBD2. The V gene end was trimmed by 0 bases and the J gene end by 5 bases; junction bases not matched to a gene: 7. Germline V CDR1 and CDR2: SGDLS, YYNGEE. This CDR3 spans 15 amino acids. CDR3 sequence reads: CASSVVGTTSETQYF. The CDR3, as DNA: TGTGCCAGCAGCGTAGTCGGGACTACCTCGGAGACCCAGTACTTC.

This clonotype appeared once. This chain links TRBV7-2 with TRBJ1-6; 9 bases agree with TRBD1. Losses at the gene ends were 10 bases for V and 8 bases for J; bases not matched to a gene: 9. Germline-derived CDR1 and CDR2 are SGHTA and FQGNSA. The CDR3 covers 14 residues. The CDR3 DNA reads TGTGCCACAAAACAGGGGGCGAACGATTCACCCCTCCACTTT. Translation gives CATKQGANDSPLHF.

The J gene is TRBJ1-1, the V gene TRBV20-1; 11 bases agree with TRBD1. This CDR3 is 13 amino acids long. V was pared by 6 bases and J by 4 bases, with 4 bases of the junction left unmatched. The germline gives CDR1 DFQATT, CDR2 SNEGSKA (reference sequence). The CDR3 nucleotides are TGCAGTGCGACCGGGACAGGGGGCACTGAAGCTTTCTTT. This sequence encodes CSATGTGGTEAFF.

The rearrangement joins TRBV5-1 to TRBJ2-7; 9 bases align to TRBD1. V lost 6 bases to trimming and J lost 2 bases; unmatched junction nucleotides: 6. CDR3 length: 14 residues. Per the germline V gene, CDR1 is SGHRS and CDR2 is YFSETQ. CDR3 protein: CASKAGTGTYEQYF. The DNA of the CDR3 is TGCGCCAGCAAAGCCGGGACAGGGACCTACGAGCAGTACTTC. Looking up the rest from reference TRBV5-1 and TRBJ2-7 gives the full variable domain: KAGVTQTPRYLIKTRGQQVTLSCSPISGHRSVSWYQQTPGQGLQFLFEYFSETQRNKGNFPGRFSGRQFSNSRSEMNVSTLELGDSALYLCASKAGTGTYEQYFGPGTRLTVT.

In nucleotides, the CDR3 is TGTGCCACGGGGAGGGCCTCTGGAAACACCATATATTTT. It specifies CATGRASGNTIYF. V and J are TRBV6-5 and TRBJ1-3, with D unclear. Germline V CDR1 and CDR2: MNHEY, SVGAGI. The CDR3 consists of 13 residues. V shed 10 bases and J shed 0 bases, with 10 bases lying between them.

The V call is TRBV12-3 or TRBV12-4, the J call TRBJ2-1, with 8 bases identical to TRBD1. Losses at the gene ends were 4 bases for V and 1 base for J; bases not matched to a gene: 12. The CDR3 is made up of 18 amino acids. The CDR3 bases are TGTGCCAGCAGTTCCACCCGGGGCGGACAGGGTTCCTACAATGAGCAGTTCTTC. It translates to CASSSTRGGQGSYNEQFF.

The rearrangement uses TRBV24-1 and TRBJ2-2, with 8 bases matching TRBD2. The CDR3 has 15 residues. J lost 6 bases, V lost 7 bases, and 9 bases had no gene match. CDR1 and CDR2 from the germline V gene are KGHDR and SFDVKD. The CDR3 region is CATRGSGGPPGELFF. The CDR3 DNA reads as TGTGCCACCAGGGGGAGCGGGGGACCTCCCGGGGAGCTGTTTTTT.

CDR3 protein: CASSLGPAAGGTDTQYF. CDR3 coding DNA: TGTGCCAGCAGCTTGGGGCCGGCAGCGGGGGGCACAGATACGCAGTATTTT. The chain combines TRBV5-4 with TRBJ2-3; 8 bases line up with TRBD2. Germline values: CDR1 SGHNT, CDR2 YYREEE (reference sequence). This CDR3 has 17 amino acids. The V gene end was trimmed by 0 bases and the J gene end by 1 base; junction bases not matched to a gene: 7.

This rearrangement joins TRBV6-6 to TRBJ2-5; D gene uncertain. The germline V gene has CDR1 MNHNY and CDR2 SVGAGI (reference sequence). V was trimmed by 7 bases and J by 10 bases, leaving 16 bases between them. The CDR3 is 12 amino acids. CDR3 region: CASTPGGVDQYF. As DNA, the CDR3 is TGTGCCAGCACCCCTGGTGGAGTTGACCAGTACTTC.